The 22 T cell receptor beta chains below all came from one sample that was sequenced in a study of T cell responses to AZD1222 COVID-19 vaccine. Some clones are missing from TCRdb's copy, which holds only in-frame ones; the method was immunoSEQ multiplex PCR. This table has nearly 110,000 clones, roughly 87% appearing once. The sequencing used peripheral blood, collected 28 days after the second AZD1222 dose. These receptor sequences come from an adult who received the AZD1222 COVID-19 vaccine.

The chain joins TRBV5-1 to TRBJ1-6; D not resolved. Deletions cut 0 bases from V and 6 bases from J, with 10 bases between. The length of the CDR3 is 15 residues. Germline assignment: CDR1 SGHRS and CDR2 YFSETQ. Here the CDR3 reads CASSLDRVRNSPLHF. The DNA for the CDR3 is TGCGCCAGCAGCTTGGACCGGGTGCGTAATTCACCCCTCCACTTT.

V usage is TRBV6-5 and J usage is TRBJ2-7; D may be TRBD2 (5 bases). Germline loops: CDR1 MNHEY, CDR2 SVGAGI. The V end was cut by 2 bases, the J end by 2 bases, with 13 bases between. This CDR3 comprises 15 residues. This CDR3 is CASSYLGVNAYEQYF. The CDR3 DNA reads TGTGCCAGCAGTTACCTCGGGGTGAATGCCTACGAGCAGTACTTC.

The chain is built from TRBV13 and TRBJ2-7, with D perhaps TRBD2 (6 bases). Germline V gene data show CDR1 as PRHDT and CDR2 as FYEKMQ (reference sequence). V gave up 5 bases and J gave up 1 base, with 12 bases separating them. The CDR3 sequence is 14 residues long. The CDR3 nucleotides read TGTGCCAGCAGCCCCCGGGACTTATCCTACGAGCAGTACTTC. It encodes CASSPRDLSYEQYF.

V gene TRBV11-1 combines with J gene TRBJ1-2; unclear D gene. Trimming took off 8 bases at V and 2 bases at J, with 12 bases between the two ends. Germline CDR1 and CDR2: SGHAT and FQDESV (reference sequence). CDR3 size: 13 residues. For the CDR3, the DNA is TGTGCCAGCGGTGACTTCCAGAACTATGGCTACACCTTC. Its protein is CASGDFQNYGYTF.

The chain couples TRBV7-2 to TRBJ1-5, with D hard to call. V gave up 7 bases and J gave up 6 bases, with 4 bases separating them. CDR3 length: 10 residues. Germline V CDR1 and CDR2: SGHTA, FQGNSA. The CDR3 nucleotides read TGTGCCAGCACCTGTCAGCCCCAGCATTTT. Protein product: CASTCQPQHF.

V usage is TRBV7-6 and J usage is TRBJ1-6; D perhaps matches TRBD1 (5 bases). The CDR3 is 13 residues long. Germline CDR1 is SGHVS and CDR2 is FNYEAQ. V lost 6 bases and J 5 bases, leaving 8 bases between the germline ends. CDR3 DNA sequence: TGTGCCAGCAGAGGGACTCATAATTCACCCCTCCACTTT. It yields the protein CASRGTHNSPLHF.

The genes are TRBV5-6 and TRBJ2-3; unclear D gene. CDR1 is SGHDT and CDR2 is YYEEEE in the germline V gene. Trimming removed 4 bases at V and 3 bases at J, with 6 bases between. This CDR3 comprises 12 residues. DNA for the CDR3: TGTGCCAGCAGCCCACAAACAGATACGCAGTATTTT. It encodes CASSPQTDTQYF.

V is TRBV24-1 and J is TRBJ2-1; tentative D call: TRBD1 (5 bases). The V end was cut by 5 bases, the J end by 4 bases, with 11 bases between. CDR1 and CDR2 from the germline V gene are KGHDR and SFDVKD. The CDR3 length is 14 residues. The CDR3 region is CATSGAGKYNEQFF. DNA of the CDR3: TGTGCCACCAGTGGGGCAGGGAAGTACAATGAGCAGTTCTTC.

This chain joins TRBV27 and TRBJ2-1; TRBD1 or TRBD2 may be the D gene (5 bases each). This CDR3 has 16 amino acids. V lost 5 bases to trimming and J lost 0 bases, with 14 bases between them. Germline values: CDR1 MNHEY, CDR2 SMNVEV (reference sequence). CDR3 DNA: TGTGCCAGCAGTCCCGCCGGGGCTCACTCCTACAATGAGCAGTTCTTC. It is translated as CASSPAGAHSYNEQFF.

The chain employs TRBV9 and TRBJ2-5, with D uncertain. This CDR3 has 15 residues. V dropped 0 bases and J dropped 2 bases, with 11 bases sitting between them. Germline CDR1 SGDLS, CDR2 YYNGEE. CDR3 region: CASSVAPVEQETQYF. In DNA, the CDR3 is TGTGCCAGCAGCGTAGCTCCCGTAGAGCAAGAGACCCAGTACTTC. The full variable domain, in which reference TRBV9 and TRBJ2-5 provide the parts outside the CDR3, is DSGVTQTPKHLITATGQRVTLRCSPRSGDLSVYWYQQSLDQGLQFLIQYYNGEERAKGNILERFSAQQFPDLHSELNLSSLELGDSALYFCASSVAPVEQETQYFGPGTRLLVL.

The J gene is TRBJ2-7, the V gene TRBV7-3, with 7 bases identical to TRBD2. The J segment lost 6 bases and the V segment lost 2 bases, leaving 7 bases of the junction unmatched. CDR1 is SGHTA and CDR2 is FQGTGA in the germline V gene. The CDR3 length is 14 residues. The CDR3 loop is CASSLGEGRGEQYF. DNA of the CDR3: TGTGCCAGCAGCTTAGGGGAGGGACGAGGCGAGCAGTACTTC.

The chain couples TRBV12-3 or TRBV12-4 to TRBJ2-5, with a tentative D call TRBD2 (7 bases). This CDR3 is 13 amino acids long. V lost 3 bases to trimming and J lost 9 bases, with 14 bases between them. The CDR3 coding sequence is TGTGCCAGCAGTTTCGCTGGGAGGGGGGCCCAGTACTTC. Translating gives CASSFAGRGAQYF.

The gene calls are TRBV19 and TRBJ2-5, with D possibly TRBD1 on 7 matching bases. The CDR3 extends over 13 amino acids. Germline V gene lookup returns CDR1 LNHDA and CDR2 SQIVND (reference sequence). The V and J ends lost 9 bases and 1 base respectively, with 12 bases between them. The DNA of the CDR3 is TGTGCCAGCAGGAGGGGGCCCCAAGAGACCCAGTACTTC. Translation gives CASRRGPQETQYF. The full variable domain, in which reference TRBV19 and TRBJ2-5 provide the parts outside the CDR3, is DGGITQSPKYLFRKEGQNVTLSCEQNLNHDAMYWYRQDPGQGLRLIYYSQIVNDFQKGDIAEGYSVSREKKESFPLTVTSAQKNPTAFYLCASRRGPQETQYFGPGTRLLVL.

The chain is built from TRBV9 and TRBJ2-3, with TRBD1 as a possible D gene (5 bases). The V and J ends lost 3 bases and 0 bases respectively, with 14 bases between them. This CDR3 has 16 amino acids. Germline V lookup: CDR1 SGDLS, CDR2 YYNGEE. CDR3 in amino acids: CASSARAGSSTDTQYF. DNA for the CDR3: TGTGCCAGCAGCGCCCGGGCAGGGTCGAGCACAGATACGCAGTATTTT.

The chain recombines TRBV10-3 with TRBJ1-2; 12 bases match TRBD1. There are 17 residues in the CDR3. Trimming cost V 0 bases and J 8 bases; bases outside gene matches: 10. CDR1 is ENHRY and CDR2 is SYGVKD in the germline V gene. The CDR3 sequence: CAISESSAGQGARGYTF. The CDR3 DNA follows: TGTGCCATCAGTGAGTCGTCCGCGGGACAGGGGGCGCGAGGCTACACCTTC.

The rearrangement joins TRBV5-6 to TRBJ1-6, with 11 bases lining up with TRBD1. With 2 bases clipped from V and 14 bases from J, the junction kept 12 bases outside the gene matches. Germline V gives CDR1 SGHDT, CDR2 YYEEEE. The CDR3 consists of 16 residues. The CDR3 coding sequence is TGTGCCAGCAGCTTTCTTTCCGGACAGGGGGCAAAATCCCTCCACTTT. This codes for CASSFLSGQGAKSLHF.

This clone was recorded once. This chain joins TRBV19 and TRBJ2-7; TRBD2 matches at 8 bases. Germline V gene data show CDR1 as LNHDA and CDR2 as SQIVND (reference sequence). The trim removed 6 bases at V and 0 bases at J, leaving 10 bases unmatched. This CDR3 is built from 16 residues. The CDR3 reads CASRGSGGTDSYEQYF. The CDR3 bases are TGTGCCAGTAGGGGAAGCGGGGGTACCGACTCCTACGAGCAGTACTTC.

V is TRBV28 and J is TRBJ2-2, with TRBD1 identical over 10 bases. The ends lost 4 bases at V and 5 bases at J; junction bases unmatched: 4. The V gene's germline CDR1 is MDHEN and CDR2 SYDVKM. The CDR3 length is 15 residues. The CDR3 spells CASSSPGQGTGELFF. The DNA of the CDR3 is TGTGCCAGCAGTTCCCCGGGACAGGGGACCGGGGAGCTGTTTTTT.

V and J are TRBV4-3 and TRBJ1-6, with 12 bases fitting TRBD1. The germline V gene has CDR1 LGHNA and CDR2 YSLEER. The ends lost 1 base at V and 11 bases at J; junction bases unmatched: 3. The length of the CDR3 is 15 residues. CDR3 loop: CASSQVGTGGTPLHF. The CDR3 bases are TGCGCCAGCAGCCAAGTCGGGACAGGGGGCACACCCCTCCACTTT.

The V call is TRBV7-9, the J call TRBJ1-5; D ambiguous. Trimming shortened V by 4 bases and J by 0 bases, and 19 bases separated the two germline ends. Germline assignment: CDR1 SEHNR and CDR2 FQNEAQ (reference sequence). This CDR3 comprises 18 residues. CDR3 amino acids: CASSSQRAEERSNQPQHF. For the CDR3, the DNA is TGTGCCAGCAGCTCCCAGAGGGCCGAGGAACGTAGCAATCAGCCCCAGCATTTT. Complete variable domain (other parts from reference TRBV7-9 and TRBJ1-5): DTGVSQNPRHKITKRGQNVTFRCDPISEHNRLYWYRQTLGQGPEFLTYFQNEAQLEKSRLLSDRFSAERPKGSFSTLEIQRTEQGDSAMYLCASSSQRAEERSNQPQHFGDGTRLSIL.

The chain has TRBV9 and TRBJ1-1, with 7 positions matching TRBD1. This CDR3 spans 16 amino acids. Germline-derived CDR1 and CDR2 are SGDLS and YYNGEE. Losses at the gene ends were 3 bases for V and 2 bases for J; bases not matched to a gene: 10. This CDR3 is CASSGAGDSANTEAFF. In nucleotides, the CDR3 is TGTGCCAGCAGCGGAGCAGGGGACAGTGCTAACACTGAAGCTTTCTTT.

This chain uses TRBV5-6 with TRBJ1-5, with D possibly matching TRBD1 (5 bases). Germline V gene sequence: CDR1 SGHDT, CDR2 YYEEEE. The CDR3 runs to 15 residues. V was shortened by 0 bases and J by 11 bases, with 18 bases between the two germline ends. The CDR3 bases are TGTGCCAGCAGCTTGGGCACTCCGCGCGAGGGGACCCAGCATTTT. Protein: CASSLGTPREGTQHF.